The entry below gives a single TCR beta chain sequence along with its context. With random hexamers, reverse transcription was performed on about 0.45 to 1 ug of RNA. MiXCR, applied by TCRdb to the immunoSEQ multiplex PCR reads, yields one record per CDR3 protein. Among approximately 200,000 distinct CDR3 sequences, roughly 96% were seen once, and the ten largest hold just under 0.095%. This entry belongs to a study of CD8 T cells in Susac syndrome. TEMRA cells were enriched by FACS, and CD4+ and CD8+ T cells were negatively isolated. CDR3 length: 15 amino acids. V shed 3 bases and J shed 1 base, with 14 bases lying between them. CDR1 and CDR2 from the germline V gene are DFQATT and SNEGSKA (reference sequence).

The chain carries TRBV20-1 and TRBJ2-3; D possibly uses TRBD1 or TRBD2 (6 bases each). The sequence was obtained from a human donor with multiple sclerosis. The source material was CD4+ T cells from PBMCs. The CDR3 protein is CSASGGTLGTDTQYF. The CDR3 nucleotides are TGCAGTGCTAGCGGGGGCACCCTGGGCACAGATACGCAGTATTTT.